The 10 T cell receptor delta chains presented below share a single source sample, sequenced in a study of DNA immune sequencing with unique molecular identifiers. Genomic DNA underwent 32-plex PCR targeting all 8 TRDV and 4 TRDJ genes. In about 3 barcoding PCR cycles, molecules received a 12-nucleotide UMI, then adapter PCR followed. TCRdb made new clone calls on the multiplex PCR reads using CATT. The sample lists fewer than 950 delta-chain clones, roughly 3.2% occurring once. Sequencing used gamma-delta T cells from PBMCs. All receptors derive from a human donor in good health.

As to this clone: This DNA's translation and the protein TCRdb lists, from a much larger clone, do not match at residue 10, likely due to a read error; the protein shown is translated from the DNA. The chain joins TRDV2 to TRDJ1; D is unclear. The length of the CDR3 is 19 residues. The V gene lost 3 bases and the J gene lost 1 base, with 26 bases spanning the gap. Germline lookup yields CDR1 GEAIGNYY and CDR2 EKD. The CDR3 DNA reads as TGTGCCTGTGACCCCATAGCGCTCGGGGTATACCGGGGCACCGATAAACTCATCTTT. The encoded protein is CACDPIALGVYRGTDKLIF.

This clone is labeled medium-sized (0.01 to 0.1%). The rearrangement links TRDV2 to TRDJ1; 8 positions agree with TRDD2. Germline CDR1 GEAIGNYY, CDR2 EKD. CDR3 length equals 19 residues. Trimming at V came to 4 bases and at J to 4 bases, leaving 22 bases not matched to a gene. CDR3: CACDGLPSDMTTVDDKLIF. In DNA form, the CDR3 reads TGTGCCTGTGATGGCCTTCCTAGTGATATGACTACTGTTGACGATAAACTCATCTTT.

A remark on this clone: A far larger clone differs by one base, so this is likely a read error. The chain has TRDV2 and TRDJ3; 10 bases agree with TRDD3. Germline V gene lookup returns CDR1 GEAIGNYY and CDR2 EKD. The CDR3 runs 22 residues. CDR3 in DNA: TGTGCCAGTGACAACCCGCCAGTACTGGGGGATTCTAGCTCCTGGGACACCCGACAGATGTTTTTC. The encoded protein is CASDNPPVLGDSSSWDTRQMFF.

This clone was counted a few times. The TCRdb protein, from a much larger clone, departs from this DNA's translation at residue 3, likely by read error; the protein shown derives from the DNA. V and J are TRDV2 and TRDJ1; TRDD3 matches at 8 bases. This CDR3 is 18 amino acids long. Germline V gene sequence: CDR1 GEAIGNYY, CDR2 EKD. The CDR3 DNA reads TGTGCCTTTGACCCCGTACTGGGGGCCAATATTTACACCGATAAACTCATCTTT. Its translation is CAFDPVLGANIYTDKLIF.

This clone has only a few counts. This DNA translates differently at residue 6 from the TCRdb protein, which is that of a much larger clone; a read error is likely, and the protein shown is the DNA's own translation. The chain joins TRDV2 to TRDJ1, with 11 bases aligning to TRDD3. Germline-derived CDR1 and CDR2 are GEAIGNYY and EKD. Trimming cost V 1 base and J 2 bases; bases outside gene matches: 11. This CDR3 spans 18 amino acids. The DNA of the CDR3 is TGTGCCTGTGACACGTTTACTGGGGGATATTTAGAAACCGATAAACTCATCTTT. Residues: CACDTFTGGYLETDKLIF.

As concerns this clone: TCRdb lists the protein of a much larger clone for this DNA, which differs at residue 7, so this is likely a read error; the protein given here is translated from the DNA itself. The gene calls are TRDV2 and TRDJ1; tentatively, D is TRDD3 (6 bases). Per germline, CDR1 GEAIGNYY and CDR2 EKD. Trimming stripped 3 bases from V and 4 bases from J, with 20 bases between. The CDR3 runs to 16 residues. The CDR3 region is CACDGMEDTKVDKLIF. The CDR3 nucleotides are TGTGCCTGTGACGGAATGGAGGATACTAAGGTCGATAAACTCATCTTT.

This clone has only a few counts. It may be a read error: a sequence one base away is much more abundant. Other DNA sequences in the same sample also yield this CDR3. V usage is TRDV2 and J usage is TRDJ1; D gene uncertain. V lost 2 bases to trimming and J lost 1 base, with 7 bases between them. The CDR3 is made up of 13 amino acids. Germline CDR1 is GEAIGNYY and CDR2 is EKD. For the CDR3, the DNA is TGTGCCTGTGACAAGCTTGGCACCGATAAACTCATCTTT. Protein product: CACDKLGTDKLIF.

This clone was seen more than once but under ten times. TCRdb lists the protein of a much larger clone for this DNA, which differs at residue 5, so this is likely a read error; the protein given here is translated from the DNA itself. The chain links TRDV2 to TRDJ1; 12 bases are a match to TRDD3. Germline V gene lookup returns CDR1 GEAIGNYY and CDR2 EKD. J lost 10 bases, V lost 3 bases, and 26 bases had no gene match. The CDR3 totals 20 residues. The CDR3 sequence is CACDALTGGYLRGEPQVLIF. As DNA, the CDR3 is TGTGCCTGTGACGCATTAACTGGGGGATACTTAAGGGGGGAGCCCCAAGTACTCATCTTT.

This clone is classed as large. This chain joins TRDV2 and TRDJ1, with 9 bases aligning to TRDD3. The CDR3 sequence is 18 residues long. The junction had 13 bases not matched to a gene; V was cut back by 3 bases and J by 0 bases. Germline V gives CDR1 GEAIGNYY, CDR2 EKD. The CDR3 spells CACDLLALGDPHTDKLIF. DNA for the CDR3: TGTGCCTGTGACCTCCTTGCACTGGGGGACCCCCACACCGATAAACTCATCTTT.

With respect to this clone: TCRdb shows a much larger clone's protein in place of this DNA's translation, and the two differ at residue 18, likely through a read error; the protein shown is translated from the DNA. CDR3 coding DNA: TGTGCCTGTGACACATTAACTGGGGGATACTTAAGGGGGGAGCCCCAAGTACACATCTTT. Translating gives CACDTLTGGYLRGEPQVHIF. This rearrangement joins TRDV2 to TRDJ1; TRDD3 matches at 12 bases. With 1 base clipped from V and 13 bases from J, the junction kept 27 bases outside the gene matches. Per the germline V gene, CDR1 is GEAIGNYY and CDR2 is EKD. The length of the CDR3 is 20 residues.